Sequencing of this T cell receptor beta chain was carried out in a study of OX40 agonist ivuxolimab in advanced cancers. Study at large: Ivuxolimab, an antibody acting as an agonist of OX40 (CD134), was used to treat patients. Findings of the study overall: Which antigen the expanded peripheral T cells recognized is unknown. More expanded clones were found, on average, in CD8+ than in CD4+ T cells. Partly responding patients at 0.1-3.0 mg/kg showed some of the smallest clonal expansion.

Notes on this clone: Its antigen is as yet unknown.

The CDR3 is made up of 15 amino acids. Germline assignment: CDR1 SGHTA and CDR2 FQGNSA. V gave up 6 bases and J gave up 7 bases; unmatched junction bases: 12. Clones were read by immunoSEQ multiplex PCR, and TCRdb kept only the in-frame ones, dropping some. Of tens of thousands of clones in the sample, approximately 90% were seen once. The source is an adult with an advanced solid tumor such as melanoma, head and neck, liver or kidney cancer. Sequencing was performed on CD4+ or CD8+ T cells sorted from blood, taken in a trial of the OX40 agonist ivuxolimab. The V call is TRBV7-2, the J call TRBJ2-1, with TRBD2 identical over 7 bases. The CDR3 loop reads CASSLSSGSWNEQFF. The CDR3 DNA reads TGTGCCAGCAGTCTTTCTAGCGGTTCATGGAATGAGCAGTTCTTC. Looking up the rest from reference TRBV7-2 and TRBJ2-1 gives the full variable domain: GAGVSQSPSNKVTEKGKDVELRCDPISGHTALYWYRQSLGQGLEFLIYFQGNSAPDKSGLPSDRFSAERTGGSVSTLTIQRTQQEDSAVYLCASSLSSGSWNEQFFGPGTRLTVL.